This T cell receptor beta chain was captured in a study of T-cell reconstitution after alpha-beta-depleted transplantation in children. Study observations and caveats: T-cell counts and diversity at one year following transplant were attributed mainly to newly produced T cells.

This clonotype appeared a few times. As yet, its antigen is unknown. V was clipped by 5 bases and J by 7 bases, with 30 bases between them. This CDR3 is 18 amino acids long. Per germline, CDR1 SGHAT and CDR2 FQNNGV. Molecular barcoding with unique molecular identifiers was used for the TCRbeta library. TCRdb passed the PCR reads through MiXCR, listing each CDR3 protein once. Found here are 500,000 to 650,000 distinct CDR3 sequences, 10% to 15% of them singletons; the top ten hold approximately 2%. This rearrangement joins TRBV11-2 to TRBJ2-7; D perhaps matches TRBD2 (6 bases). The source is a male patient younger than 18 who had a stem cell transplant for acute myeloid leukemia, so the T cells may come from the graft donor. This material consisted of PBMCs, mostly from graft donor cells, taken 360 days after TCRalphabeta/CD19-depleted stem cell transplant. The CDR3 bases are TGTGCCAGCAGCCCCTGGGACTCCTTGGGCTCGGTGGTATGGGAGCAGTACTTC. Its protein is CASSPWDSLGSVVWEQYF.